One and the same sample provided the 29 T cell receptor beta chains below, sequenced in a study of blood T cell repertoires in COVID-19. The repertoire was sequenced with immunoSEQ multiplex PCR; TCRdb's copy has only in-frame clones and lacks some. The sample records about 390,000 clones, approximately 87% being singletons. Material: PBMCs or T cells enriched from blood (not recorded which). The receptor source for this set is a woman between 45 and 60 years old who had recovered from COVID-19.

This chain links TRBV13 with TRBJ2-4, with 8 bases fitting TRBD2. This CDR3 comprises 18 residues. Germline CDR1 PRHDT, CDR2 FYEKMQ (reference sequence). V dropped 5 bases and J dropped 7; count of bases not matched to a gene: 19. CDR3 protein: CASSPREGRLGSRNIQYF. In DNA form, the CDR3 reads TGTGCCAGCAGCCCTCGGGAGGGCAGGCTTGGAAGTAGGAACATTCAGTACTTC.

CDR3 sequence: CATSSGNRDYGYTF. The CDR3, as DNA: TGTGCCACCAGCAGCGGAAACAGGGACTATGGCTACACCTTC. The chain is built from TRBV15 and TRBJ1-2; D is possibly TRBD1 (6 bases). V was shortened by 3 bases and J by 3 bases, with 11 bases between the two germline ends. The germline V gene encodes CDR1 LNHNV and CDR2 YYDKDF (reference sequence). This CDR3 region has 14 residues.

This clone turned up a few times. This CDR3 is CASSLSVARGRRNSPLHF. The CDR3 DNA sequence: TGTGCCAGCAGTTTATCGGTAGCCAGGGGGCGGAGGAATTCACCCCTCCACTTT. V is TRBV27 and J is TRBJ1-6; TRBD1 aligns across 8 bases. With 0 bases clipped from V and 7 bases from J, the junction kept 11 bases outside the gene matches. The CDR3 runs 18 residues. Looked up from germline, CDR1 is MNHEY and CDR2 is SMNVEV (reference sequence).

This sequence joins TRBV7-2 and TRBJ2-7; D remains ambiguous. This CDR3 has 12 residues. V lost 4 bases and J lost 1, with 5 bases in between. CDR1 and CDR2 from the germline V gene are SGHTA and FQGNSA. CDR3 in amino acids: CASSSFSYEQYF. The CDR3 DNA reads as TGTGCCAGCAGCTCCTTTTCCTACGAGCAGTACTTC.

The chain links TRBV27 to TRBJ2-3; tentatively, D is TRBD2 (5 bases). V was pared by 8 bases and J by 7 bases, with 16 bases between. The germline gives CDR1 MNHEY, CDR2 SMNVEV (reference sequence). CDR3 length: 13 amino acids. CDR3 in amino acids: CASRSTSGNTQYF. The CDR3 nucleotides read TGTGCCAGCCGATCTACCTCCGGGAATACGCAGTATTTT.

V is TRBV7-9 and J is TRBJ1-2, with 7 bases lining up with TRBD1. The CDR3 extends over 14 amino acids. CDR1 is SEHNR and CDR2 is FQNEAQ in the germline V gene (reference sequence). Trimming at V came to 5 bases and at J to 1 base, leaving 4 bases not matched to a gene. The CDR3 protein is CASSRGTVNYGYTF. The CDR3 bases are TGTGCCAGCAGCCGGGGGACAGTTAACTATGGCTACACCTTC.

The chain uses TRBV6-5 and TRBJ2-7; TRBD1 matches at 11 bases. The CDR3 has 13 amino acids. Looked up from germline, CDR1 is MNHEY and CDR2 is SVGAGI. V was pared by 8 bases and J by 3 bases, with 3 bases of the junction left unmatched. The DNA of the CDR3 is TGTGCCAGCCTGGACAGGGGGCTCTACGAGCAGTACTTC. Protein: CASLDRGLYEQYF.

The chain couples TRBV6-5 to TRBJ1-1; TRBD1 matches 9 bases. Losses at the gene ends were 7 bases for V and 5 bases for J; bases not matched to a gene: 8. CDR3 length equals 14 residues. The germline V gene has CDR1 MNHEY and CDR2 SVGAGI. The CDR3 sequence is CASNPTGGLTEAFF. DNA for the CDR3: TGTGCCAGCAATCCGACAGGGGGTTTAACTGAAGCTTTCTTT.

The rearrangement joins TRBV19 to TRBJ2-7; weak D call: TRBD2 (5 bases). CDR3 length equals 15 residues. CDR1 is LNHDA and CDR2 is SQIVND in the germline V gene (reference sequence). V dropped 7 bases and J dropped 0 bases, with 16 bases sitting between them. CDR3 residues: CASTPFGGYSYEQYF. As DNA, the CDR3 is TGTGCCAGTACGCCTTTCGGAGGCTACTCCTACGAGCAGTACTTC.

This chain joins TRBV5-5 and TRBJ2-3, with TRBD1 matching 10 bases. V trimming: 2 bases; J trimming: 4 bases; junction bases outside the gene matches: 10. Germline assignment: CDR1 SGHKS and CDR2 YYEKEE (reference sequence). The CDR3 loop spans 17 amino acids. CDR3 nucleotides: TGTGCCAGCAGCTTCGAATCATCCGGGACAGGGGCAGATACGCAGTATTTT. Its protein product is CASSFESSGTGADTQYF. Full variable domain (rest looked up from reference TRBV5-5 and TRBJ2-3): DAGVTQSPTHLIKTRGQQVTLRCSPISGHKSVSWYQQVLGQGPQFIFQYYEKEERGRGNFPDRFSARQFPNYSSELNVNALLLGDSALYLCASSFESSGTGADTQYFGPGTRLTVL.

This chain joins TRBV9 and TRBJ1-2; 8 bases match TRBD1. The CDR3 covers 16 residues. V was pared by 3 bases and J by 4 bases, with 11 bases of the junction left unmatched. CDR1 is SGDLS, CDR2 YYNGEE, per germline. CDR3 sequence: CASSALGQGLPYGYTF. The CDR3 bases are TGTGCCAGCAGCGCCCTAGGACAGGGTCTCCCCTATGGCTACACCTTC.

V and J are TRBV12-3 or TRBV12-4 and TRBJ1-2, with D unclear. Trimming shortened V by 2 bases and J by 3 bases, and 7 bases separated the two germline ends. The CDR3 has 13 amino acids. The CDR3 protein is CASSLKRDYGYTF. In DNA, the CDR3 is TGTGCCAGCAGTTTAAAGAGGGACTATGGCTACACCTTC.

This clone has just a few counts. The rearrangement uses TRBV27 and TRBJ2-1; D is uncertain. This CDR3 comprises 13 residues. The V end was cut by 2 bases, the J end by 3 bases, with 5 bases between. Germline lookup yields CDR1 MNHEY and CDR2 SMNVEV (reference sequence). The CDR3 reads CASSLPYYNEQFF. DNA of the CDR3: TGTGCCAGCAGTTTACCTTACTACAATGAGCAGTTCTTC.

This clone was recorded once. The genes are TRBV12-3 or TRBV12-4 and TRBJ2-1, with 8 bases lining up with TRBD1. The ends lost 7 bases at V and 4 bases at J; junction bases unmatched: 3. The CDR3 is 13 amino acids. The CDR3 nucleotides are TGTGCCAGCATCGGGACAGGTTACAATGAGCAGTTCTTC. This sequence encodes CASIGTGYNEQFF.

This chain uses TRBV5-1 with TRBJ2-5, with 7 bases lining up with TRBD2. Germline V CDR1 and CDR2: SGHRS, YFSETQ. The CDR3 runs 15 residues. With V trimmed by 4 bases and J by 3 bases, 9 bases remained unmatched. CDR3 sequence: CASSLSGTTEETQYF. DNA for the CDR3: TGCGCCAGCAGCCTATCCGGGACTACAGAAGAGACCCAGTACTTC.

The genes are TRBV6-5 and TRBJ1-3; D ambiguous. Germline V CDR1 and CDR2: MNHEY, SVGAGI. This CDR3 region has 15 residues. V was trimmed by 7 bases and J by 3 bases, leaving 16 bases between them. CDR3 residues: CASIAGDMGGNTIYF. CDR3 sequence (DNA): TGTGCCAGCATTGCCGGGGATATGGGTGGAAACACCATATATTTT.

CDR3 sequence: CASSRITGDQETQYF. The CDR3, as DNA: TGTGCCAGCAGCCGAATAACAGGTGACCAAGAGACCCAGTACTTC. The V and J genes are TRBV7-6 and TRBJ2-5; tentatively, D is TRBD1 (5 bases). With 5 bases removed from V and 0 bases from J, the gap between germline ends came to 13 bases. CDR3 size: 15 residues. CDR1 and CDR2 from the germline V gene are SGHVS and FNYEAQ.

V and J are TRBV7-9 and TRBJ1-1; D not resolved. CDR1 SEHNR and CDR2 FQNEAQ come from the germline V gene (reference sequence). V was cut by 1 base and J by 7 bases, with 13 bases left in between. The CDR3 totals 14 residues. The CDR3 sequence is CASSLGQTSVEAFF. The CDR3 DNA reads TGTGCCAGCAGCTTAGGACAAACGTCGGTTGAAGCTTTCTTT.

This chain uses TRBV20-1 with TRBJ1-1; D gene unclear. In germline, CDR1 is DFQATT, CDR2 SNEGSKA (reference sequence). The V end lost 6 bases, the J end lost 4 bases, and 9 bases lay between the germline ends. This CDR3 has 11 amino acids. CDR3: CSAPTGTEAFF. The CDR3 bases are TGCAGTGCCCCGACGGGCACTGAAGCTTTCTTT.

The V call is TRBV5-1, the J call TRBJ1-2; a possible D gene is TRBD1 (5 bases). Per the germline V gene, CDR1 is SGHRS and CDR2 is YFSETQ. CDR3 length equals 16 residues. Trimming took 0 bases from V and 1 from J, leaving 13 bases between them. DNA for the CDR3: TGCGCCAGCAGCTTGGCCTCACAGGAGATTAACTATGGCTACACCTTC. It specifies CASSLASQEINYGYTF.

The chain couples TRBV7-2 to TRBJ1-3; tentatively, D is TRBD1 (5 bases). This CDR3 has 17 amino acids. Germline V CDR1 and CDR2: SGHTA, FQGNSA. With 2 bases removed from V and 0 bases from J, the gap between germline ends came to 14 bases. CDR3 amino acids: CASSLYGTTSSGNTIYF. DNA for the CDR3: TGTGCCAGCAGCTTATACGGGACGACTAGCTCTGGAAACACCATATATTTT.

This clone has just a few counts. The chain is built from TRBV7-9 and TRBJ1-1; D is perhaps TRBD1 (5 bases). Germline V lookup: CDR1 SEHNR, CDR2 FQNEAQ (reference sequence). The CDR3 runs to 13 residues. Trimming pared 3 bases from V and 5 bases from J, leaving 10 bases between. CDR3 coding DNA: TGTGCCAGCAGCTTCCAGGGAAGGACTGAAGCTTTCTTT. Translation: CASSFQGRTEAFF.

This sequence joins TRBV28 and TRBJ1-1, with unresolved D. Trimming pared 8 bases from V and 6 bases from J, leaving 13 bases between. From germline, CDR1 is MDHEN and CDR2 SYDVKM. The CDR3 consists of 12 residues. Written as DNA, the CDR3 is TGTGCCAGCGGGCCCGTGAGGGCTGAAGCTTTCTTT. This translates into CASGPVRAEAFF. Looking up the rest from reference TRBV28 and TRBJ1-1 gives the full variable domain: DVKVTQSSRYLVKRTGEKVFLECVQDMDHENMFWYRQDPGLGLRLIYFSYDVKMKEKGDIPEGYSVSREKKERFSLILESASTNQTSMYLCASGPVRAEAFFGQGTRLTVV.

V gene TRBV14 combines with J gene TRBJ2-1; no reliable D call. The CDR3 is made up of 13 amino acids. V dropped 3 bases and J dropped 6 bases, with 9 bases sitting between them. Germline lookup yields CDR1 SGHDN and CDR2 FVKESK. The CDR3 region is CASSQRYTNEQFF. The CDR3 nucleotides read TGTGCCAGCAGCCAGAGATATACCAATGAGCAGTTCTTC.

V usage is TRBV7-2 and J usage is TRBJ2-7, with D possibly matching TRBD1 (6 bases). The CDR3 runs to 15 residues. CDR1 is SGHTA and CDR2 is FQGNSA in the germline V gene. The ends were cut back, 5 bases at V and 3 bases at J, with 17 bases in the middle. The CDR3 bases are TGTGCCAGCAGCCCGGGCCGGGACACCTACTACGAGCAGTACTTC. Its protein product is CASSPGRDTYYEQYF.

V gene TRBV9 combines with J gene TRBJ1-2, with 7 positions matching TRBD1. Per the germline V gene, CDR1 is SGDLS and CDR2 is YYNGEE. There are 12 residues in the CDR3. With V trimmed by 3 bases and J by 4 bases, 0 bases remained unmatched. CDR3 sequence: CASSGQGYGYTF. DNA of the CDR3: TGTGCCAGCAGCGGACAGGGCTATGGCTACACCTTC.

The V call is TRBV6-5, the J call TRBJ1-1; 7 bases match TRBD1. Germline CDR1 reads MNHEY; CDR2 reads SVGAGI. Trimming cost V 4 bases and J 4 bases; bases outside gene matches: 9. The CDR3 covers 15 residues. CDR3 protein: CASSFSGTDFTEAFF. CDR3 DNA sequence: TGTGCCAGCAGTTTCTCCGGGACAGACTTCACTGAAGCTTTCTTT.

This rearrangement joins TRBV28 to TRBJ2-7; TRBD1 aligns across 8 bases. Germline assignment: CDR1 MDHEN and CDR2 SYDVKM. The CDR3 contains 12 residues. V shed 8 bases, J shed 2 bases, and the junction held 2 bases outside the gene matches. The CDR3 loop reads CASHRGTYEQYF. The CDR3 bases are TGTGCCAGCCACAGGGGGACCTACGAGCAGTACTTC.

Here the CDR3 DNA reads TGTGCCAGTAGACCTCCCGCGGATTATGGCTACACCTTC. It yields the protein CASRPPADYGYTF. The gene calls are TRBV19 and TRBJ1-2; D is unclear. CDR3 size: 13 residues. The V and J ends lost 6 bases and 5 bases respectively, with 13 bases between them. Germline CDR1 reads LNHDA; CDR2 reads SQIVND (reference sequence).